Sequencing of this T cell receptor (beta chain) was carried out in a study of T cell repertoires in cytomegalovirus infection. Trimming stripped 1 base from V and 0 bases from J, with 8 bases between. Germline lookup yields CDR1 SGHVS and CDR2 FQNEAQ. There are 15 residues in the CDR3. TCRdb reanalysed the reads using MiXCR and keeps one entry per CDR3 protein. The sample lists roughly 800,000 distinct CDR3 sequences, almost 30% seen once, with 10% to 15% in the top ten. A word on this clonotype: Its antigen is still unknown. A much bigger clone sits one base away, suggesting this may be a read error. This CDR3 is missing its conserved last phenylalanine or tryptophan, likely due to a read error.

This sequence originates from a human donor in good health (CMV status not recorded). Some clones in this sample may be carry-over from other donors' samples. The sequencing used cultured CD8+ T cells from PBMCs, collected from culture after CMV antigen stimulation. The chain recombines TRBV7-8 with TRBJ2-3; D is ambiguous. Here the CDR3 DNA reads TGTGCCAGCAGCTTAGAGTCCCCTAGCACAGATACGCAGTATTGT. Encoded protein: CASSLESPSTDTQYC.